The T cell receptor beta chain under discussion was sequenced for a study of control samples from healthy donors and cancer patients. Trimming removed 3 bases at V and 0 bases at J, with 5 bases between. CDR3 length equals 14 residues. Germline-derived CDR1 and CDR2 are SGHNT and YENEEA. Method: immunoSEQ multiplex PCR; TCRdb's copy keeps in-frame clones and lacks some. This table holds 110,000 to 150,000 clones, around nine tenths found once. The TCR originated in a man between 25 and 39 years old in good health. Sequenced sample: blood. V is TRBV11-3 and J is TRBJ2-2; D ambiguous. CDR3 in DNA: TGTGCCAGCAGCTTCACTGCGAACACCGGGGAGCTGTTTTTT. Translated: CASSFTANTGELFF.